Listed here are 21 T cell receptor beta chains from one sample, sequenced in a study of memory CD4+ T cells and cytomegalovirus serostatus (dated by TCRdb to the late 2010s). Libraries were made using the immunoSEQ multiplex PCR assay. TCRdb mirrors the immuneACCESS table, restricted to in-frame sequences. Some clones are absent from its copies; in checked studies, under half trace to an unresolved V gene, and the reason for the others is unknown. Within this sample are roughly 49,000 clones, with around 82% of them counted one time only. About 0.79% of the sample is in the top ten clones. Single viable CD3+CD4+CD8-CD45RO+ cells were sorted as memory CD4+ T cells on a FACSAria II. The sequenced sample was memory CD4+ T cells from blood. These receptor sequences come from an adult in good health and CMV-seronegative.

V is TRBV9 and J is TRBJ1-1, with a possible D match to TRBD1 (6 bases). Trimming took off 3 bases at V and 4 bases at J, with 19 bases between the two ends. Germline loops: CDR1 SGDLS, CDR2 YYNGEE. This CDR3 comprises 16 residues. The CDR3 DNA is TGTGCCAGCAGCGCGGGCGGGGGGCGTCTGGGCACTGAAGCTTTCTTT. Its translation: CASSAGGGRLGTEAFF.

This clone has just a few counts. CDR3 sequence reads: CASSYGPNQPQHF. CDR3 DNA sequence: TGTGCCAGTAGCTACGGGCCCAATCAGCCCCAGCATTTT. The chain recombines TRBV19 with TRBJ1-5; no clear D gene. Germline values: CDR1 LNHDA, CDR2 SQIVND (reference sequence). V was trimmed by 6 bases and J by 3 bases, leaving 9 bases between them. The CDR3 runs to 13 residues.

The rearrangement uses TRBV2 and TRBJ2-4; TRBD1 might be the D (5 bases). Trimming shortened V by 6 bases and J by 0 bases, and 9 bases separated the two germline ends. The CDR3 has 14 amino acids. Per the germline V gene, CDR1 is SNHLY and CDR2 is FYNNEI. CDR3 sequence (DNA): TGTGCCAGCAGCGCAGGGTCAGCCAAAAACATTCAGTACTTC. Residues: CASSAGSAKNIQYF.

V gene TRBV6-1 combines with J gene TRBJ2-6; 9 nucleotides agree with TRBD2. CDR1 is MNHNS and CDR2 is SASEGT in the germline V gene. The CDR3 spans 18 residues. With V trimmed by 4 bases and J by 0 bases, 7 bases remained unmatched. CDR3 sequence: CASSALAGALSGANVLTF. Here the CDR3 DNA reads TGTGCCAGCAGTGCTTTAGCGGGGGCCCTCTCTGGGGCCAACGTCCTGACTTTC.

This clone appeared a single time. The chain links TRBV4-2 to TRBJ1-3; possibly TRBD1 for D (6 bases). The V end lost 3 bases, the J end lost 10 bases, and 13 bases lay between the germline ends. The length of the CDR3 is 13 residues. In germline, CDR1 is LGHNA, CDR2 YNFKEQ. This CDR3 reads CASSQASGETIYF. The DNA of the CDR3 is TGTGCCAGCAGCCAGGCCTCAGGGGAGACCATATATTTT.

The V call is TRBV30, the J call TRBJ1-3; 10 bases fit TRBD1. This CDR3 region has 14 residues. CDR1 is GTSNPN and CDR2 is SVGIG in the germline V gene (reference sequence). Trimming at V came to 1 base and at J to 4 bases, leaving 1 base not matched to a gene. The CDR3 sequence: CAWSGTGGGNTIYF. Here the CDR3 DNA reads TGTGCCTGGAGTGGGACAGGGGGGGGAAACACCATATATTTT.

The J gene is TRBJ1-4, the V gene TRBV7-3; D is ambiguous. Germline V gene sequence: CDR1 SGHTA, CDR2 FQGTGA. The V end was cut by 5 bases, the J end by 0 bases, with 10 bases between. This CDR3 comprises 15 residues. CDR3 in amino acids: CASSLVAATNEKLFF. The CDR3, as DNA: TGTGCCAGCAGCCTCGTCGCTGCAACTAATGAAAAACTGTTTTTT.

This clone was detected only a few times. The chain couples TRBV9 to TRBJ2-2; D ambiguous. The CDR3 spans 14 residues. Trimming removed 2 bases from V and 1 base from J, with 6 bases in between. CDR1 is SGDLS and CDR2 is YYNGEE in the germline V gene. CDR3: CASSVGLNTGELFF. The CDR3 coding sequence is TGTGCCAGCAGCGTTGGATTGAACACCGGGGAGCTGTTTTTT.

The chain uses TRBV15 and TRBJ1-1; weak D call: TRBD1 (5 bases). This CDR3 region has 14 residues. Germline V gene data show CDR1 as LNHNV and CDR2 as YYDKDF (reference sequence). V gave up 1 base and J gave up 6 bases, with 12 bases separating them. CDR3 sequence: CATSRVLGEAEAFF. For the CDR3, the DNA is TGTGCCACCAGCAGAGTTTTAGGGGAAGCTGAAGCTTTCTTT. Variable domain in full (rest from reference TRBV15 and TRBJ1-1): DAMVIQNPRYQVTQFGKPVTLSCSQTLNHNVMYWYQQKSSQAPKLLFHYYDKDFNNEADTPDNFQSRRPNTSFCFLDIRSPGLGDTAMYLCATSRVLGEAEAFFGQGTRLTVV.

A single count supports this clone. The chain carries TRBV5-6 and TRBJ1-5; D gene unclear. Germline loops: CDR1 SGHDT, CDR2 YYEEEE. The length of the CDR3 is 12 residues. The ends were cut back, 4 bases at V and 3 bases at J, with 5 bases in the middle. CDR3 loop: CASSLDNQPQHF. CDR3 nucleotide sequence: TGTGCCAGCAGCCTAGACAATCAGCCCCAGCATTTT.

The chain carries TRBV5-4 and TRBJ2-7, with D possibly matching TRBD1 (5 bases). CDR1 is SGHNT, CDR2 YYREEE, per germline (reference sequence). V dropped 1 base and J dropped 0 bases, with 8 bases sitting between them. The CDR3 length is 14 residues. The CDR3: CASSLTGSSYEQYF. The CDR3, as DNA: TGTGCCAGCAGCTTGACAGGAAGCTCCTACGAGCAGTACTTC.

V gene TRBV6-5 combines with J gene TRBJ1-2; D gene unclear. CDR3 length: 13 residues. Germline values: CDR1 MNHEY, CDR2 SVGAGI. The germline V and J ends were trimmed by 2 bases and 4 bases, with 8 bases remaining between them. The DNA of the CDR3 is TGTGCCAGCAGTTACGGGCGGCTCTATGGCTACACCTTC. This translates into CASSYGRLYGYTF.

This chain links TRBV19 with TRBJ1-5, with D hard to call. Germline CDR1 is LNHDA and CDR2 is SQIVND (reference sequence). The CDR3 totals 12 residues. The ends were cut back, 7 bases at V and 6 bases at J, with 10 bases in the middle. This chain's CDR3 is CASTDGFQPQHF. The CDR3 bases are TGTGCCAGTACTGACGGGTTTCAGCCCCAGCATTTT. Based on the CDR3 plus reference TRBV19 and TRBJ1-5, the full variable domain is DGGITQSPKYLFRKEGQNVTLSCEQNLNHDAMYWYRQDPGQGLRLIYYSQIVNDFQKGDIAEGYSVSREKKESFPLTVTSAQKNPTAFYLCASTDGFQPQHFGDGTRLSIL.

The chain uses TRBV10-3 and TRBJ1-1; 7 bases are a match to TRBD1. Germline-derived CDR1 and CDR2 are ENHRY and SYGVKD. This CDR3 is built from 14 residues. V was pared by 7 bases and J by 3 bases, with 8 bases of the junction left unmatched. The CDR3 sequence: CAITRQGSDTEAFF. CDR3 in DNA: TGTGCCATCACCAGACAGGGATCGGACACTGAAGCTTTCTTT.

The CDR3 DNA reads as TGTGCCAGCAGCTTAACATCTAGCGGGGGGCCGGCCCAGTACTTC. Its translation is CASSLTSSGGPAQYF. The J gene is TRBJ2-5, the V gene TRBV7-3; 11 bases are shared with TRBD2. V shed 0 bases and J 9 bases; nucleotides not matched to a gene: 6. This CDR3 comprises 15 residues. CDR1 and CDR2 from the germline V gene are SGHTA and FQGTGA. Looking up the rest from reference TRBV7-3 and TRBJ2-5 gives the full variable domain: GAGVSQTPSNKVTEKGKYVELRCDPISGHTALYWYRQSLGQGPEFLIYFQGTGAADDSGLPNDRFFAVRPEGSVSTLKIQRTERGDSAVYLCASSLTSSGGPAQYFGPGTRLLVL.

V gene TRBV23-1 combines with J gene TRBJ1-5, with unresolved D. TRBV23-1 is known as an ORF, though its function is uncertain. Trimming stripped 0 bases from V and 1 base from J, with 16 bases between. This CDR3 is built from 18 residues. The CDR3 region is CASSQSNSRAWSNQPQHF. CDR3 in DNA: TGCGCCAGCAGTCAATCGAACTCCCGAGCCTGGAGCAATCAGCCCCAGCATTTT.

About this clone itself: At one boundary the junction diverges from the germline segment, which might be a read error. CDR3 sequence (DNA): TGTGCCAGCTCACTCACCTCGACATCAACGCAATTT. Protein product: CASSLTSTSTQF. V and J are TRBV18 and TRBJ1-1, with D unclear. Looked up from germline, CDR1 is KGHSH and CDR2 is LQKENI. The CDR3 has 12 residues.

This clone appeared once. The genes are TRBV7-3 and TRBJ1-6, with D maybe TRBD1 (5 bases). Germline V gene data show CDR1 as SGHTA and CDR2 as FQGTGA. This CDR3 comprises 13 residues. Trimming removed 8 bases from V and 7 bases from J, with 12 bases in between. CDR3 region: CASGAGSNSPLHF. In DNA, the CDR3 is TGTGCCAGCGGGGCAGGGTCGAATTCACCCCTCCACTTT. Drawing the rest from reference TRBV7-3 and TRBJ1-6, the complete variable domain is GAGVSQTPSNKVTEKGKYVELRCDPISGHTALYWYRQSLGQGPEFLIYFQGTGAADDSGLPNDRFFAVRPEGSVSTLKIQRTERGDSAVYLCASGAGSNSPLHFGNGTRLTVT.

CDR3 DNA: TGTGCCAGCAGTGGGTCGGCAGGGGTCTACGAGCAGTACTTC. It codes for CASSGSAGVYEQYF. J is TRBJ2-7 and V is TRBV6-6; a possible D gene is TRBD1 (6 bases). The V end lost 5 bases, the J end lost 3 bases, and 14 bases lay between the germline ends. This CDR3 is built from 14 residues. Germline V lookup: CDR1 MNHNY, CDR2 SVGAGI (reference sequence).

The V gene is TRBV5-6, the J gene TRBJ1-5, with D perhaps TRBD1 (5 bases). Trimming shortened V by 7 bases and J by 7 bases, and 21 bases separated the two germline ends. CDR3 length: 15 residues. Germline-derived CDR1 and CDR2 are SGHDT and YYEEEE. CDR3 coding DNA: TGTGCCAGCTTCTATTTCGGGGCGGGAAACCAGCCCCAGCATTTT. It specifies CASFYFGAGNQPQHF.

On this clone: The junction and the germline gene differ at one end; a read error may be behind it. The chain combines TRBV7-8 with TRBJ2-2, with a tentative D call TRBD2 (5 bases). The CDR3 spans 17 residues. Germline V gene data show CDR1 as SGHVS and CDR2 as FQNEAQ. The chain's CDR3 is CASSLALDQLNTGELFF. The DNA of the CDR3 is TGTGCCAGCAGCTTAGCGCTAGACCAACTAAACACCGGGGAGCTGTTCTTT.